Following are 15 T cell receptor beta chains from one sample sequenced in a study of T-cell reconstitution after alpha-beta-depleted transplantation in children. Using unique molecular identifiers, the investigators prepared the TCRbeta library. MiXCR, applied by TCRdb to the PCR reads, yields one record per CDR3 protein. The sample carries hundreds of thousands of distinct CDR3 sequences, around 16% recorded once. The source material was PBMCs from the stem cell graft donor, sampled from the stem cell graft. The receptors come from a human donor who donated a stem cell graft to a child with acute lymphoblastic leukemia.

The chain recombines TRBV20-1 with TRBJ2-1, with 13 bases matching TRBD2. This CDR3 contains 21 residues. The V gene end was trimmed by 0 bases and the J gene end by 1 base; junction bases not matched to a gene: 15. The V gene's germline CDR1 is DFQATT and CDR2 SNEGSKA (reference sequence). The CDR3 nucleotides are TGCAGTGCTAGAGATCCGGATCGTGGACTAGCGGGAGTCTCGTCCTACAATGAGCAGTTCTTC. Translation: CSARDPDRGLAGVSSYNEQFF.

The chain has TRBV20-1 and TRBJ2-2; 16 bases map to TRBD2. The V gene end was trimmed by 6 bases and the J gene end by 13 bases; junction bases not matched to a gene: 5. The CDR3 sequence is 13 residues long. The germline V gene encodes CDR1 DFQATT and CDR2 SNEGSKA (reference sequence). The CDR3 spells CSATGTSGRVLFF. The CDR3 DNA is TGCAGTGCGACTGGGACTAGCGGGAGGGTGCTGTTTTTT.

This clonotype has a single count. The chain recombines TRBV6-1 with TRBJ2-3, with TRBD2 matching over 14 bases. V shed 7 bases, J shed 4 bases, and the junction held 4 bases outside the gene matches. CDR1 and CDR2 from the germline V gene are MNHNS and SASEGT. The CDR3 runs 15 residues. CDR3 bases: TGTGCCAGCACCGGGACTAGCGGGAGAGCAGATACGCAGTATTTT. Protein sequence: CASTGTSGRADTQYF.

The gene calls are TRBV19 and TRBJ2-1; D perhaps matches TRBD1 (6 bases). V lost 7 bases and J lost 7, with 20 bases in between. CDR3 size: 15 residues. CDR1 and CDR2 (germline): LNHDA, SQIVND (reference sequence). The CDR3 coding sequence is TGTGCCAGTAATCAGGGCAGGGGTCTTAGGAATGAGCAGTTCTTC. Translated, it gives CASNQGRGLRNEQFF.

V usage is TRBV5-1 and J usage is TRBJ2-1; 10 bases match TRBD2. The CDR3 runs 16 residues. Unmatched junction bases numbered 10, after V lost 2 bases and J lost 8 bases. Germline V gives CDR1 SGHRS, CDR2 YFSETQ. In nucleotides, the CDR3 is TGCGCCAGCAGCTTCAGCGGGAGGGCGGGAAGGGATGAGCAGTTCTTC. Translation gives CASSFSGRAGRDEQFF.

The V and J genes are TRBV27 and TRBJ2-7, with a tentative D call TRBD2 (6 bases). The CDR3 length is 17 residues. V was pared by 5 bases and J by 1 base, with 21 bases between. Per germline, CDR1 MNHEY and CDR2 SMNVEV (reference sequence). CDR3 DNA sequence: TGTGCCAGCAGTCTCTTCCCCCCTGGGGGAGGATCCTACGAGCAGTACTTC. Residues: CASSLFPPGGGSYEQYF.

This chain joins TRBV7-6 and TRBJ2-3; D not certain. Germline assignment: CDR1 SGHVS and CDR2 FNYEAQ. CDR3 size: 16 residues. V dropped 1 base and J dropped 2 bases, with 13 bases sitting between them. The CDR3 DNA sequence: TGTGCCAGCAGCTTAGGGACCTCCTCACCCACAGATACGCAGTATTTT. This encodes CASSLGTSSPTDTQYF.

The chain is built from TRBV5-6 and TRBJ1-1; D possibly corresponds to TRBD1 (5 bases). Per germline, CDR1 SGHDT and CDR2 YYEEEE. The CDR3 runs 13 residues. V was shortened by 0 bases and J by 8 bases, with 11 bases between the two germline ends. The DNA for the CDR3 is TGTGCCAGCAGCTTGGATATTGAGGGGGAAGCTTTCTTT. Its translation is CASSLDIEGEAFF.

The sample holds many counts of this clonotype. This chain uses TRBV5-1 with TRBJ2-7; D uncertain. The germline V gene has CDR1 SGHRS and CDR2 YFSETQ. Deletions cut 0 bases from V and 1 base from J, with 5 bases between. CDR3 length: 13 amino acids. The CDR3 reads CASSLAFSYEQYF. The CDR3, as DNA: TGCGCCAGCAGCTTGGCCTTTTCCTACGAGCAGTACTTC.

The chain links TRBV2 to TRBJ2-1; D possibly corresponds to TRBD2 (6 bases). Germline-derived CDR1 and CDR2 are SNHLY and FYNNEI. Trimming removed 7 bases at V and 3 bases at J, with 13 bases between. This CDR3 comprises 14 residues. DNA of the CDR3: TGTGCCAGCAAGTCGGCTAGCGACTACAATGAGCAGTTCTTC. Its translation is CASKSASDYNEQFF.

This clonotype was observed a few times. The rearrangement joins TRBV27 to TRBJ2-5; TRBD2 is a possible D gene (6 bases). The CDR3 totals 13 residues. Trimming stripped 5 bases from V and 5 bases from J, with 12 bases between. Germline CDR1 is MNHEY and CDR2 is SMNVEV (reference sequence). CDR3 nucleotides: TGTGCCAGCAGTCCCAGACTAGGCGAGACCCAGTACTTC. The encoded protein is CASSPRLGETQYF.

There are a few counts of this clonotype. The chain recombines TRBV10-1 with TRBJ2-7; unclear D gene. The V end was cut by 3 bases, the J end by 2 bases, with 17 bases between. The germline V gene has CDR1 WNHNN and CDR2 SYGVQD (reference sequence). This CDR3 comprises 16 residues. The CDR3 sequence: CASSDYTLGVPYEQYF. The DNA of the CDR3 is TGCGCCAGCAGTGACTATACCCTTGGCGTACCCTACGAGCAGTACTTC.

The chain joins TRBV7-8 to TRBJ2-5; 12 bases match TRBD1. The V gene's germline CDR1 is SGHVS and CDR2 FQNEAQ. CDR3 length: 19 residues. With 7 bases clipped from V and 4 bases from J, the junction kept 19 bases outside the gene matches. CDR3 coding DNA: TGTGCCAGCAACGTTTTGGGGGGACAGGGGGCTAGCGGGAGAGAGACCCAGTACTTC. Translated, it gives CASNVLGGQGASGRETQYF.

This chain links TRBV7-3 with TRBJ2-3; 8 nucleotides match TRBD2. The CDR3 spans 16 residues. Trimming cost V 0 bases and J 4 bases; bases outside gene matches: 6. CDR1 SGHTA and CDR2 FQGTGA come from the germline V gene. This CDR3 is CASSLTGSGNADTQYF. CDR3 in DNA: TGTGCCAGCAGCTTAACAGGTAGCGGGAACGCAGATACGCAGTATTTT.

This chain links TRBV25-1 with TRBJ2-5; D ambiguous. CDR3 length: 11 amino acids. Germline lookup yields CDR1 MGHDK and CDR2 SYGVNS. Deletions cut 5 bases from V and 7 bases from J, with 8 bases between. Written as DNA, the CDR3 is TGTGCCAGCAGTTCGATGGGGACCCAGTACTTC. Amino acids: CASSSMGTQYF.